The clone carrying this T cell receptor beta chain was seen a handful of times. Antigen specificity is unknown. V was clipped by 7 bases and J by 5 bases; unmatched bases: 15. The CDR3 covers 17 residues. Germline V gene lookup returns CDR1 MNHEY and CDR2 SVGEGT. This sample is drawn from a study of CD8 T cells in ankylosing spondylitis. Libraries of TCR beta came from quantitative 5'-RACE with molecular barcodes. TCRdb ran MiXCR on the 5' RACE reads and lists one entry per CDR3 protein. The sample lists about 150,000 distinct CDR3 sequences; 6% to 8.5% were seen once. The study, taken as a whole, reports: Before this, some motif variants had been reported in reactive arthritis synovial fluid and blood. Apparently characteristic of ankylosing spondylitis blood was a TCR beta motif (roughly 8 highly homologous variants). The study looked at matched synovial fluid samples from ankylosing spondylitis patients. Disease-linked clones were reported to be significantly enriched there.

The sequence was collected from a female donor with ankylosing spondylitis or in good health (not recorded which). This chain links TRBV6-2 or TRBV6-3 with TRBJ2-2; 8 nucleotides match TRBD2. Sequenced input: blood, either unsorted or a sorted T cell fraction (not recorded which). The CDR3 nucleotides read TGTGCCAGCACCACCGGGGTGGGGACTAGAAGAACCGGGGAGCTGTTTTTT. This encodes CASTTGVGTRRTGELFF.